These 24 T cell receptor beta chains were sequenced from one sample in a study of T cell responses to AZD1222 COVID-19 vaccine. The assay was immunoSEQ multiplex PCR, and TCRdb's table has in-frame clones only and misses some. The sample lists some 93,000 clones, 85% to 90% occurring once. The starting material was peripheral blood, obtained 28 days after the second AZD1222 dose. The receptor source for this set is an adult who received the AZD1222 COVID-19 vaccine.

In DNA, the CDR3 is TGCGCCAGCAGCCTCACAGGGGACTCCTACGAGCAGTACTTC. This encodes CASSLTGDSYEQYF. The rearrangement joins TRBV5-1 to TRBJ2-7; 7 bases agree with TRBD1. The V gene's germline CDR1 is SGHRS and CDR2 YFSETQ. V gave up 4 bases and J gave up 0 bases; unmatched junction bases: 4. This CDR3 is 14 amino acids long.

The genes are TRBV7-2 and TRBJ2-5, with D possibly being TRBD2 (7 bases). Trimming removed 1 base at V and 5 bases at J, with 11 bases between. Germline V lookup: CDR1 SGHTA, CDR2 FQGNSA. The CDR3 has 14 amino acids. The CDR3 bases are TGTGCCAGCAGCTTAGAAGGGAGGGGGGAGACCCAGTACTTC. Translated: CASSLEGRGETQYF.

This chain links TRBV11-3 with TRBJ2-2, with D perhaps TRBD1 or TRBD2 (5 bases each). The CDR3 extends over 14 amino acids. Between the trimmed V and J ends, which lost 6 bases and 6 bases, there was a span of 14 bases. Germline assignment: CDR1 SGHNT and CDR2 YENEEA. CDR3 sequence: CASSSVVGAGELFF. CDR3 nucleotide sequence: TGTGCCAGCAGTTCAGTCGTGGGGGCCGGGGAGCTGTTTTTT. The variable domain in full, with the rest retrieved from reference TRBV11-3 and TRBJ2-2, is EAGVVQSPRYKIIEKKQPVAFWCNPISGHNTLYWYLQNLGQGPELLIRYENEEAVDDSQLPKDRFSAERLKGVDSTLKIQPAELGDSAVYLCASSSVVGAGELFFGEGSRLTVL.

DNA of the CDR3: TGTGCCAGCAGCCGTGACAGTCTCTCTGGAAACACCATATATTTT. Amino acid sequence: CASSRDSLSGNTIYF. The J gene is TRBJ1-3, the V gene TRBV5-5, with a tentative D call TRBD1 (5 bases). From germline, CDR1 is SGHKS and CDR2 YYEKEE (reference sequence). V was cut by 4 bases and J by 0 bases, with 11 bases left in between. The CDR3 contains 15 residues.

This clone was seen only once. This chain connects TRBV7-2 to TRBJ1-5, with unresolved D. Germline CDR1 and CDR2: SGHTA and FQGNSA. The V gene lost 3 bases and the J gene lost 5 bases, with 11 bases spanning the gap. The CDR3 is 14 amino acids. CDR3 sequence (DNA): TGTGCCAGCAGCTTTCTAGGCGGAGATCAGCCCCAGCATTTT. Translated: CASSFLGGDQPQHF. The full variable domain, rest sourced from reference TRBV7-2 and TRBJ1-5, is GAGVSQSPSNKVTEKGKDVELRCDPISGHTALYWYRQSLGQGLEFLIYFQGNSAPDKSGLPSDRFSAERTGGSVSTLTIQRTQQEDSAVYLCASSFLGGDQPQHFGDGTRLSIL.

The chain combines TRBV11-2 with TRBJ1-2; 7 bases are a match to TRBD1. The V and J ends lost 5 bases and 1 base, in that order; junction bases with no gene match: 4. The CDR3 runs to 14 residues. Germline lookup yields CDR1 SGHAT and CDR2 FQNNGV. The CDR3 bases are TGTGCCAGCAGCCCTGACAGGGTTAACTATGGCTACACCTTC. Residues: CASSPDRVNYGYTF.

The chain employs TRBV3-1 (or the pseudogene TRBV3-2) and TRBJ2-4; TRBD1 is a possible D gene (6 bases). The CDR3 contains 15 residues. The ends were cut back, 6 bases at V and 1 base at J, with 13 bases in the middle. Germline CDR1 and CDR2: LGHDT and YNNKEL (reference sequence). For the CDR3, the DNA is TGTGCCAGCAGGCCGACAGGCTCGGCCAAAAACATTCAGTACTTC. Its protein is CASRPTGSAKNIQYF.

The rearrangement links TRBV2 to TRBJ2-2; D not resolved. CDR3 length: 11 amino acids. Deletions cut 7 bases from V and 6 bases from J, with 6 bases between. Germline V gene sequence: CDR1 SNHLY, CDR2 FYNNEI. The CDR3 DNA sequence: TGTGCCAGCACTGCCTCCGGGGAGCTGTTTTTT. Encoded protein: CASTASGELFF.

The genes are TRBV6-1 and TRBJ1-4; weak D call: TRBD1 (5 bases). The germline V and J ends were trimmed by 0 bases and 8 bases, with 16 bases remaining between them. The germline V gene has CDR1 MNHNS and CDR2 SASEGT. This CDR3 contains 16 residues. The DNA for the CDR3 is TGTGCCAGCAGTGAAGCGTCGGCAGGGCTTTGGGAAAAACTGTTTTTT. It specifies CASSEASAGLWEKLFF.

Relative to its sample, this clone is medium-sized. The chain links TRBV6-5 to TRBJ1-6; 8 bases are a match to TRBD1. Per the germline V gene, CDR1 is MNHEY and CDR2 is SVGAGI. This CDR3 comprises 15 residues. Unmatched junction bases numbered 5, after V lost 7 bases and J lost 3 bases. The CDR3 coding sequence is TGTGCCAGCATCCCTGGACAGGGCTATAATTCACCCCTCCACTTT. It yields the protein CASIPGQGYNSPLHF.

This chain joins TRBV6-5 and TRBJ1-2; weak D call: TRBD1 (6 bases). CDR3 length equals 14 residues. With 7 bases removed from V and 2 bases from J, the gap between germline ends came to 14 bases. The germline gives CDR1 MNHEY, CDR2 SVGAGI. The CDR3 DNA reads as TGTGCCAGCACCCAACACACAGGGAACTATGGCTACACCTTC. Protein product: CASTQHTGNYGYTF.

This chain links TRBV18 with TRBJ2-7; D remains ambiguous. Trimming pared 3 bases from V and 3 bases from J, leaving 3 bases between. CDR3 size: 11 residues. The V gene's germline CDR1 is KGHSH and CDR2 LQKENI. The CDR3: CASSPDYEQYF. For the CDR3, the DNA is TGTGCCAGCTCACCGGACTACGAGCAGTACTTC.

This clone was detected once. The chain joins TRBV18 to TRBJ1-1, with no clear D. The CDR3 covers 13 residues. With 2 bases removed from V and 2 bases from J, the gap between germline ends came to 6 bases. Germline CDR1 KGHSH, CDR2 LQKENI. The CDR3 reads CASSPGVNTEAFF. CDR3 in DNA: TGTGCCAGCTCACCAGGAGTCAACACTGAAGCTTTCTTT.

DNA of the CDR3: TGTGCCAGCACCCCTCTAGCGGCAGATACGCAGTATTTT. This translates into CASTPLAADTQYF. The chain employs TRBV13 and TRBJ2-3; TRBD2 matches 7 bases. Germline V CDR1 and CDR2: PRHDT, FYEKMQ (reference sequence). Trimming at V came to 7 bases and at J to 4 bases, leaving 5 bases not matched to a gene. The CDR3 sequence is 13 residues long.

This clone came up a few times. The chain links TRBV18 to TRBJ2-7; weak D call: TRBD2 (7 bases). V was clipped by 2 bases and J by 0 bases, with 11 bases between them. The CDR3 length is 15 residues. Looked up from germline, CDR1 is KGHSH and CDR2 is LQKENI. Here the CDR3 DNA reads TGTGCCAGCTCACCAAGGGCGGGGGCCTCCTACGAGCAGTACTTC. Translation gives CASSPRAGASYEQYF. Supplemented by reference TRBV18 and TRBJ2-7, the full variable domain reads NAGVMQNPRHLVRRRGQEARLRCSPMKGHSHVYWYRQLPEEGLKFMVYLQKENIIDESGMPKERFSAEFPKEGPSILRIQQVVRGDSAAYFCASSPRAGASYEQYFGPGTRLTVT.

The chain uses TRBV24-1 and TRBJ1-6; D is uncertain. Germline CDR1 and CDR2: KGHDR and SFDVKD. CDR3 length: 16 residues. Trimming left V 0 bases short and J 7 bases short, with 12 bases between. CDR3 sequence: CATSDLHEEGNSPLHF. The CDR3 DNA sequence: TGTGCCACCAGTGATTTGCACGAAGAGGGAAATTCACCCCTCCACTTT.

CDR3 sequence (DNA): TGTGCCAGCAGCGTAGGAGGGTGGGACACTGAAGCTTTCTTT. This gives the protein CASSVGGWDTEAFF. The chain uses TRBV9 and TRBJ1-1; D unresolved. The ends were cut back, 0 bases at V and 3 bases at J, with 9 bases in the middle. CDR1 is SGDLS, CDR2 YYNGEE, per germline. The CDR3 loop spans 14 amino acids. Full variable domain (rest looked up from reference TRBV9 and TRBJ1-1): DSGVTQTPKHLITATGQRVTLRCSPRSGDLSVYWYQQSLDQGLQFLIQYYNGEERAKGNILERFSAQQFPDLHSELNLSSLELGDSALYFCASSVGGWDTEAFFGQGTRLTVV.

This chain uses TRBV7-2 with TRBJ2-7; no firm D call. Trimming removed 2 bases from V and 6 bases from J, with 14 bases in between. CDR1 is SGHTA and CDR2 is FQGNSA in the germline V gene. This CDR3 region has 14 residues. The CDR3 DNA sequence: TGTGCCAGCAGCTTAACGTCATCGTCCGGCGAGCAGTACTTC. It translates to CASSLTSSSGEQYF.

V and J are TRBV5-1 and TRBJ2-7; either TRBD1 or TRBD2 may fit D (5 bases each). The CDR3 spans 15 residues. Trimming removed 0 bases from V and 4 bases from J, with 14 bases in between. Germline CDR1 SGHRS, CDR2 YFSETQ. This chain's CDR3 is CASSLDGGIEYEQYF. CDR3 in DNA: TGCGCCAGCAGCTTGGATGGGGGTATTGAGTACGAGCAGTACTTC.

The gene calls are TRBV3-1 (or the pseudogene TRBV3-2) and TRBJ1-5, with D uncertain. The germline V gene encodes CDR1 LGHDT and CDR2 YNNKEL (reference sequence). V was shortened by 4 bases and J by 7 bases, with 11 bases between the two germline ends. The CDR3 has 13 amino acids. The chain's CDR3 is CASSPTPQQPQHF. CDR3 bases: TGTGCCAGCAGCCCCACGCCTCAACAGCCCCAGCATTTT.

The V gene is TRBV30, the J gene TRBJ1-1; D not certain. In germline, CDR1 is GTSNPN, CDR2 SVGIG (reference sequence). Deletions cut 0 bases from V and 5 bases from J, with 7 bases between. The CDR3 is 12 amino acids. The chain's CDR3 is CAWSVPWTEAFF. CDR3 bases: TGTGCCTGGAGTGTACCCTGGACTGAAGCTTTCTTT.

The gene calls are TRBV18 and TRBJ1-1; tentatively, D is TRBD1 (6 bases). Germline V CDR1 and CDR2: KGHSH, LQKENI. The V end was cut by 2 bases, the J end by 0 bases, with 16 bases between. The CDR3 runs to 17 residues. For the CDR3, the DNA is TGTGCCAGCTCACCAAACGGCGGGGGCCGAATGAACACTGAAGCTTTCTTT. Encoded protein: CASSPNGGGRMNTEAFF.

The chain uses TRBV6-5 and TRBJ2-7, with TRBD1 matching 9 bases. The CDR3 is 13 residues long. V dropped 6 bases and J dropped 2; count of bases not matched to a gene: 2. Looked up from germline, CDR1 is MNHEY and CDR2 is SVGAGI. CDR3 DNA: TGTGCCAGCAGGGACAGGGGCACCTACGAGCAGTACTTC. Translated: CASRDRGTYEQYF.

This rearrangement joins TRBV19 to TRBJ1-5; TRBD1 is a possible D gene (6 bases). The V gene's germline CDR1 is LNHDA and CDR2 SQIVND (reference sequence). The V end was cut by 7 bases, the J end by 0 bases, with 10 bases between. The CDR3 runs 14 residues. CDR3 sequence (DNA): TGTGCCAGTAATCCAGGGGTTAGCAATCAGCCCCAGCATTTT. Amino acid sequence: CASNPGVSNQPQHF.